Presented here are 31 T cell receptor beta chains from one specimen sequenced in a study of molecular identifiers for immune sequencing clone quantification. Via MiXCR, TCRdb re-called the PCR reads, giving one row per CDR3 protein. This table has approximately 500,000 distinct CDR3 sequences, over 20% appearing once. Sequenced sample: naive CD8+ T cells from blood, with Jurkat cell RNA spiked in. The subset: FACS-sorted CD8+CD4-CCR7+CD45RA+ naive T cells. The receptors were sampled from a human donor in good health. Some libraries in this study had Jurkat cell RNA spiked in.

J is TRBJ2-5 and V is TRBV27; 7 bases are a match to TRBD1. Trimming cost V 5 bases and J 7 bases; bases outside gene matches: 10. The CDR3 totals 14 residues. CDR1 and CDR2 from the germline V gene are MNHEY and SMNVEV (reference sequence). The DNA of the CDR3 is TGTGCCAGCAGTACCGTGACAGGGTTTGGGACCCAGTACTTC. The encoded protein is CASSTVTGFGTQYF.

V usage is TRBV7-9 and J usage is TRBJ2-5, with 14 bases lining up with TRBD2. Germline V CDR1 and CDR2: SEHNR, FQNEAQ (reference sequence). The CDR3 spans 17 residues. Trimming removed 1 base from V and 5 bases from J; junction bases left unmatched: 6. As DNA, the CDR3 is TGTGCCAGCAGCTTAGTTGGGACTAGCGGGAGTCGTGAGACCCAGTACTTC. This gives the protein CASSLVGTSGSRETQYF.

The table lists this clonotype with many counts. The V and J genes are TRBV27 and TRBJ1-5; D not resolved. The CDR3 totals 15 residues. Germline CDR1 reads MNHEY; CDR2 reads SMNVEV (reference sequence). Trimming removed 0 bases from V and 2 bases from J, with 8 bases in between. CDR3 sequence (DNA): TGTGCCAGCAGTTTATCGAGTCGGGGCAATCAGCCCCAGCATTTT. Its translation: CASSLSSRGNQPQHF.

At least ten counts were recorded for this clonotype. This chain joins TRBV7-9 and TRBJ2-7; 8 bases align to TRBD1. The CDR3 totals 15 residues. V lost 5 bases, J lost 2 bases, and 8 bases stayed unmatched. Germline assignment: CDR1 SEHNR and CDR2 FQNEAQ (reference sequence). CDR3 sequence (DNA): TGTGCCAGCAGCCCGAAGACAGGGGAAACCTACGAGCAGTACTTC. Translated, it gives CASSPKTGETYEQYF.

Comments on this clonotype: Mismatch with germline at one junction end may stem from a read error. The V and J genes are TRBV6-5 and TRBJ1-1; D remains ambiguous. The germline V gene encodes CDR1 MNHEY and CDR2 SVGAGI. The CDR3 loop spans 15 amino acids. The CDR3 region is CASSPNPAENTEAYF. The CDR3 bases are TGTGCCAGCAGCCCCAACCCCGCGGAAAACACTGAAGCTTACTTT.

Worth noting for this clonotype: The CDR3 does not close with the conserved phenylalanine or tryptophan, likely indicating a read error. The rearrangement uses TRBV6-5 and TRBJ2-3; maybe TRBD1 (6 bases). The CDR3 is made up of 15 amino acids. Germline V gene data show CDR1 as MNHEY and CDR2 as SVGAGI. V was pared by 5 bases and J by 2 bases, with 14 bases between. The CDR3 sequence is CASSIRDTNTDTQYS. The CDR3 nucleotides are TGTGCCAGCAGTATTAGGGACACGAACACAGATACGCAGTATTCT.

The chain couples TRBV12-3 or TRBV12-4 to TRBJ1-2; D not resolved. V lost 5 bases to trimming and J lost 6 bases, with 10 bases between them. This CDR3 has 12 residues. In DNA, the CDR3 is TGTGCCAGCAGTCTCACGGTAGATGGCTACACCTTC. This sequence encodes CASSLTVDGYTF.

This clonotype was seen ten or more times. The rearrangement links TRBV7-3 to TRBJ2-1; the D is unclear. Germline V gene data show CDR1 as SGHTA and CDR2 as FQGTGA. V lost 2 bases and J lost 8, with 7 bases in between. The CDR3 is made up of 12 amino acids. The CDR3 spells CASSLGSHEQFF. CDR3 DNA sequence: TGTGCCAGCAGCTTAGGTTCACATGAGCAGTTCTTC.

The V and J genes are TRBV9 and TRBJ1-5; D call uncertain. The CDR3 covers 14 residues. V dropped 1 base and J dropped 5 bases, with 10 bases sitting between them. Germline CDR1 reads SGDLS; CDR2 reads YYNGEE. The CDR3 loop reads CASSVQADDQPQHF. CDR3 DNA: TGTGCCAGCAGCGTACAAGCAGATGATCAGCCCCAGCATTTT.

The chain joins TRBV18 to TRBJ1-5; tentatively, D is TRBD1 (6 bases). Germline CDR1 reads KGHSH; CDR2 reads LQKENI. This CDR3 has 16 residues. V lost 6 bases to trimming and J lost 5 bases, with 20 bases between them. CDR3 nucleotides: TGTGCCAGCTCCGCACCTGAGTCCAGGGGAGATCAGCCCCAGCATTTT. Translating gives CASSAPESRGDQPQHF.

A few counts support this clonotype. This rearrangement joins TRBV19 to TRBJ2-7, with D maybe TRBD1 (5 bases). V gave up 2 bases and J gave up 2 bases, with 7 bases separating them. Germline CDR1 LNHDA, CDR2 SQIVND (reference sequence). The CDR3 runs to 13 residues. CDR3 sequence (DNA): TGTGCCAGTAGTATAAAGGGGACCTACGAGCAGTACTTC. Protein: CASSIKGTYEQYF.

In its sample, this clonotype was seen a few times. Just one base apart from a much larger clone, this may be a read error. The rearrangement uses TRBV19 and TRBJ2-1; D not certain. The V gene's germline CDR1 is LNHDA and CDR2 SQIVND (reference sequence). The CDR3 consists of 15 residues. CDR3 bases: TGTGCCAGTAGTATAGCCCAAAACTCCTACAATGAGCAGCTCTTC. Its translation: CASSIAQNSYNEQLF.

This clonotype was seen a few times. This chain links TRBV7-8 with TRBJ1-4; D unresolved. In germline, CDR1 is SGHVS, CDR2 FQNEAQ. Trimming took 1 base from V and 4 from J, leaving 10 bases between them. The CDR3 length is 15 residues. The CDR3 spells CASSLGQSYNEKLFF. The CDR3 DNA sequence: TGTGCCAGCAGCTTAGGGCAGTCCTATAATGAAAAACTGTTTTTT.

Only a few counts were recorded for this clonotype. V usage is TRBV12-3 or TRBV12-4 and J usage is TRBJ2-7; D might be TRBD1 or TRBD2, each matching 5 bases. There are 16 residues in the CDR3. Trimming left V 0 bases short and J 6 bases short, with 18 bases between. The CDR3 spells CASSLATWGTAVEQYF. The DNA for the CDR3 is TGTGCCAGCAGTTTAGCAACGTGGGGGACGGCGGTCGAGCAGTACTTC.

As to this clonotype: The junction and the germline gene differ at one end; a read error may be behind it. The rearrangement links TRBV5-3 to TRBJ1-2; D gene ambiguous. TRBV5-3 is filed as an ORF, its function uncertain. The CDR3 extends over 14 amino acids. CDR3 in amino acids: CASSSDWRSYGYTF. The CDR3 DNA follows: TGTGCCAGCAGCTCGGACTGGAGAAGCTATGGCTACACCTTC.

The sample holds many counts of this clonotype. This rearrangement joins TRBV7-9 to TRBJ1-1; D remains unclear. Germline V gene data show CDR1 as SEHNR and CDR2 as FQNEAQ (reference sequence). This CDR3 has 13 residues. V lost 2 bases, J lost 5 bases, and 9 bases lay in between. The CDR3 coding sequence is TGTGCCAGCAGCTTATATGCGGGTACTGAAGCTTTCTTT. It specifies CASSLYAGTEAFF.

This clonotype was detected ten times or more. The rearrangement links TRBV20-1 to TRBJ2-7; a possible D gene is TRBD2 (7 bases). The germline V gene encodes CDR1 DFQATT and CDR2 SNEGSKA (reference sequence). V lost 6 bases to trimming and J lost 3 bases, with 18 bases between them. The CDR3 is 14 residues long. This CDR3 is CSAHLREGDYEQYF. The CDR3 nucleotides are TGCAGTGCCCACCTCAGGGAGGGGGACTACGAGCAGTACTTC.

This clonotype has just a few counts. V is TRBV20-1 and J is TRBJ2-1; the D gene is possibly TRBD2 (6 bases). This CDR3 contains 13 residues. The germline V and J ends were trimmed by 6 bases and 4 bases, with 13 bases remaining between them. Germline lookup yields CDR1 DFQATT and CDR2 SNEGSKA (reference sequence). The CDR3 here is CSAPLGTYNEQFF. The CDR3, as DNA: TGCAGTGCCCCCCTTGGGACTTACAATGAGCAGTTCTTC.

This clonotype showed up many times. This chain connects TRBV30 to TRBJ2-1, with 7 bases matching TRBD1. The trim removed 0 bases at V and 3 bases at J, leaving 5 bases unmatched. The CDR3 consists of 15 residues. Germline V CDR1 and CDR2: GTSNPN, SVGIG (reference sequence). The CDR3 sequence is CAWSVTGADYNEQFF. The CDR3 DNA is TGTGCCTGGAGTGTAACAGGGGCTGACTACAATGAGCAGTTCTTC.

The chain employs TRBV29-1 and TRBJ2-7; D perhaps matches TRBD2 (5 bases). The CDR3 runs 12 residues. Trimming removed 5 bases at V and 5 bases at J, with 13 bases between. Germline V gives CDR1 SQVTM, CDR2 ANQGSEA. In DNA, the CDR3 is TGCAGCGTTTGGGGAGACAACCACGAGCAGTACTTC. It specifies CSVWGDNHEQYF.

The chain employs TRBV27 and TRBJ1-1; weak D call: TRBD1 (5 bases). V was trimmed by 6 bases and J by 5 bases, leaving 22 bases between them. The germline CDR1 and CDR2 sequences are MNHEY and SMNVEV (reference sequence). The CDR3 runs to 16 residues. The CDR3 loop is CASSPAGIGVGTEAFF. The CDR3 nucleotides read TGTGCCAGCAGCCCCGCGGGGATAGGGGTAGGGACTGAAGCTTTCTTT.

This clonotype was recorded at least ten times. The rearrangement joins TRBV29-1 to TRBJ2-2, with D uncertain. CDR3 length: 14 residues. Germline V CDR1 and CDR2: SQVTM, ANQGSEA. Trimming cost V 6 bases and J 0 bases, with 11 bases left between them. The CDR3 spells CSVGEGANTGELFF. The CDR3 DNA reads TGCAGCGTGGGCGAAGGTGCGAACACCGGGGAGCTGTTTTTT.

The chain has TRBV27 and TRBJ1-5; 11 bases match TRBD1. The CDR3 has 15 residues. The trim removed 5 bases at V and 5 bases at J, leaving 5 bases unmatched. The germline V gene encodes CDR1 MNHEY and CDR2 SMNVEV (reference sequence). The CDR3 nucleotides are TGTGCCAGCAGTGAGGGACAGGGGGTCTATCAGCCCCAGCATTTT. Residues: CASSEGQGVYQPQHF.

This clonotype was observed once. One junction end does not reproduce the germline sequence, and a read error may be involved. V and J are TRBV28 and TRBJ2-5; D gene ambiguous. CDR1 and CDR2 from the germline V gene are MDHEN and SYDVKM. The CDR3 consists of 14 residues. The DNA of the CDR3 is TGTGCCTGCAGTTTCAGACTGCCCCAAGAGACCCAGTACTTC. It translates to CACSFRLPQETQYF.

This clonotype showed up many times. The V gene is TRBV21-1, the J gene TRBJ2-7; TRBD1 is the table's D call and was not checked against the DNA. TRBV21-1 has pseudogene status. The CDR3 loop spans 19 amino acids. The CDR3 DNA reads as TGTGCCAGCAGCACGAGCCGGGACAGGGGAGGTTTCGTAACTAACGAGCAGTACTTC. Amino acid sequence: CASSTSRDRGGFVTNEQYF.

This clonotype was observed at least ten times. The chain combines TRBV6-5 with TRBJ2-7; the D is unclear. Germline lookup yields CDR1 MNHEY and CDR2 SVGAGI. Trimming cost V 0 bases and J 7 bases, with 28 bases left between them. This CDR3 has 19 amino acids. The CDR3 is CASSYSGRVRSPTLGEQYF. DNA of the CDR3: TGTGCCAGCAGTTACTCGGGTAGGGTTAGATCCCCGACGCTAGGGGAGCAGTACTTC.

This clonotype was detected ten times or more. The V and J genes are TRBV12-5 and TRBJ2-5, with D possibly being TRBD2 (5 bases). The germline V gene has CDR1 LGHNT and CDR2 FRNRAP. The CDR3 contains 16 residues. Between the trimmed V and J ends, which lost 3 bases and 4 bases, there was a span of 18 bases. The CDR3 DNA reads TGTGCTAGTGGTTTACCTTTGGACTCCTTCGGAGAGACCCAGTACTTC. It encodes CASGLPLDSFGETQYF.

This clonotype was observed at least ten times. The chain is built from TRBV13 and TRBJ2-1; the D gene is possibly TRBD2 (6 bases). V was clipped by 4 bases and J by 0 bases, with 10 bases between them. The CDR3 covers 15 residues. Germline V gene lookup returns CDR1 PRHDT and CDR2 FYEKMQ (reference sequence). As DNA, the CDR3 is TGTGCCAGCAGCTCCGGACTAAGCTCCTACAATGAGCAGTTCTTC. It translates to CASSSGLSSYNEQFF.

Points on this clonotype: The junction differs from germline at one of its ends, possibly a read error. The gene calls are TRBV9 and TRBJ2-6; 7 bases fit TRBD1. From germline, CDR1 is SGDLS and CDR2 YYNGEE. CDR3 length: 20 amino acids. CDR3 protein: CASSASPRDSDPSGADVLTF. The CDR3, as DNA: TGTGCCAGCAGCGCCAGCCCCCGGGACAGTGATCCCTCTGGGGCCGACGTCCTGACTTTC.

The rearrangement joins TRBV21-1 to TRBJ2-2; TRBD1 is the table's D call, not checked against the DNA. TRBV21-1 is assigned pseudogene status. The CDR3 sequence is 14 residues long. The CDR3 here is CATEGQGNTGELFF. The CDR3 nucleotides read TGTGCCACAGAAGGACAGGGGAACACCGGGGAGCTGTTTTTT.

At least ten counts were recorded for this clonotype. The rearrangement uses TRBV12-3 or TRBV12-4 and TRBJ2-3; D is possibly TRBD2 (5 bases). This CDR3 comprises 16 residues. Trimming stripped 3 bases from V and 4 bases from J, with 17 bases between. The CDR3 here is CASSFVAGQGADTQYF. As DNA, the CDR3 is TGTGCCAGCAGTTTCGTGGCGGGCCAAGGCGCAGATACGCAGTATTTT.